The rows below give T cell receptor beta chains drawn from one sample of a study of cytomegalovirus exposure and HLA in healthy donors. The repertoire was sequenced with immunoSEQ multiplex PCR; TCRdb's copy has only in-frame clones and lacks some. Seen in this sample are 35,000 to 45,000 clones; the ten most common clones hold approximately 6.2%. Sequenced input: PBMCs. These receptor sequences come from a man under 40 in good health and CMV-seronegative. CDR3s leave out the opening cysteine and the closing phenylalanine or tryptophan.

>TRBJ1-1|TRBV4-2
ASSRDTGIAEDF
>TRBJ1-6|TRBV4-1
ASSPERDSYNSPLH
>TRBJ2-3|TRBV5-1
ASSLESSGSSDTQY
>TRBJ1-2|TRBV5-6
ASSLGSGFYT
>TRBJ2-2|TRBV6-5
ASAHGTRNTGELF
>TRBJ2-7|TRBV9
ASSVEAPGYEQY
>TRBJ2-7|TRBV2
ASLGTGAYEQY
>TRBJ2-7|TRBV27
ASSPKHRGYEQY
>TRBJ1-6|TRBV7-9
ASSLSARTDNSPLH
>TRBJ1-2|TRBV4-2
ASSPQPSGQAYGYT
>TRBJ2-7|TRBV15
ATSSGSTYEQY
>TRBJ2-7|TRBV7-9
ASSQDRDYEQY
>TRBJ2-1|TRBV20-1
SATRVNEQF
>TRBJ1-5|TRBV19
ASSIQGTVSNQPQH
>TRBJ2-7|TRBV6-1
ASSEGQVIAYEQY
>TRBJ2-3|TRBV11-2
ASSRRGSGVITDTQY
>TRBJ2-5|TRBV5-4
ASSSGSLGQETQY
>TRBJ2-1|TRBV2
ASSEGTGKGNEQF
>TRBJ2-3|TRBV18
ASSPRAGVSTDTQY
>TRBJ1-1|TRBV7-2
ASSPSGGNTEAF
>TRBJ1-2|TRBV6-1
ASSSTGYGYT
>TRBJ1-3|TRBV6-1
ASSDLRGGGGNTIY
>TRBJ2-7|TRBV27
ASSLGRSYEQY
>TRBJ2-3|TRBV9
ASSALAGEADTQY
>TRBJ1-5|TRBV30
AWRAQGNQPQH
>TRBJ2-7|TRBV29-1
SVGLAGRAYEQY
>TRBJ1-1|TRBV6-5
ASRLGQGNTEAF
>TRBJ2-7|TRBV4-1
ASSQRTGEISYEQY
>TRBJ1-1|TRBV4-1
ASSQGQGAVTEAF
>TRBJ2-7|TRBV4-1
ASSPTGQSYEQY
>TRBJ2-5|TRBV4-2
ASSPRLAGGPNETQY
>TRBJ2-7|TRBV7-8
ASSLAASDRDAYEQY
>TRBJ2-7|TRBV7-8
ASSRVGGAAYEQY
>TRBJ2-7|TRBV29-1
SVGGLPYEQY
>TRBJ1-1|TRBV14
ASSQDWANTEAF
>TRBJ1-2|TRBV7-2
ASSYGNPGNGYT
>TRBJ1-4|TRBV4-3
ASSPLPGSGEKLF
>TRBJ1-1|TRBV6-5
ASSTGQGGRFEAF
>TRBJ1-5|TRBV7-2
ASSREANSNQPQH
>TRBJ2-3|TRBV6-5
ASSYRRTGRADTQY
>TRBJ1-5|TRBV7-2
ATSRGNSNQPQH
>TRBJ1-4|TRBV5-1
ASSPSAPNFNRRDEKLF
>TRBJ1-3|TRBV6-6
ASSYSLANTIY
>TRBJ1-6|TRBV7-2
ASSLGVDGGGSPLH
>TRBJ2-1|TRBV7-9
ASSRDGSSYNEQF
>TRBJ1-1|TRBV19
ASRLNRAQNTEAF
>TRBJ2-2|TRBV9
ASSSRADRGSDTGELF
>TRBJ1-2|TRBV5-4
ASSADRLGGYT
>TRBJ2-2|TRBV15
ATSRDGSANTGELF
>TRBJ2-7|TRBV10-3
AISEGGGYSSYEQY
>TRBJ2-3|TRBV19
ASNWRGAFTDTQY
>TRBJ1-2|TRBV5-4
ASSLSITNYGYT
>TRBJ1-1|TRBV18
ASSLGGDYAF
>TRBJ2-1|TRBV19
ASSVPGQLSSYNEQF
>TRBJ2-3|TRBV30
AWSVPRGYSDTQY
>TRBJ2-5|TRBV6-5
ASSASGSGEQY
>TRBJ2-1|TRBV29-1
SVEDRLAGVGDEQF
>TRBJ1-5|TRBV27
ASSLLGGNQPQH
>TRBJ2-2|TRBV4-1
ASSQARGTGDTGELF
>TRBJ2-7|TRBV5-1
ASRWAPGKNSYEQY